Shown below are 28 T cell receptor beta chains from a single sample sequenced in a study of T cells after yellow fever vaccination. TCRdb redid the calling of the 5' RACE reads with MiXCR, one entry per CDR3 protein. This sample has 240,000 or so distinct CDR3 sequences, with 6% to 7.5% found just once. The material sequenced was CD4+ T cells sorted from PBMCs, taken 15 days after the yellow fever booster vaccination. The receptors originated from a young man who received the YFV17D yellow fever vaccine.

This clonotype has more than one count but fewer than ten. The chain combines TRBV20-1 with TRBJ2-3; TRBD2 matches 9 bases. V was clipped by 3 bases and J by 4 bases; unmatched bases: 11. From germline, CDR1 is DFQATT and CDR2 SNEGSKA (reference sequence). The CDR3 is made up of 16 amino acids. CDR3: CSASPSASGNPDTQYF. For the CDR3, the DNA is TGCAGTGCTAGTCCTTCAGCTAGCGGGAATCCAGATACGCAGTATTTT.

This clonotype was seen more than once but under ten times. V is TRBV12-3 or TRBV12-4 and J is TRBJ1-2; the D gene is possibly TRBD1 (6 bases). The CDR3 is 15 residues long. V shed 5 bases and J shed 4 bases, with 17 bases lying between them. Here the CDR3 DNA reads TGTGCCAGCAGTGGAACAGGGAAGGCTGGCTATGGCTACACCTTC. Translation: CASSGTGKAGYGYTF.

This clonotype was counted a single time. The V gene is TRBV14, the J gene TRBJ2-5; no reliable D call. This CDR3 has 14 residues. CDR1 SGHDN and CDR2 FVKESK come from the germline V gene. Trimming cost V 0 bases and J 0 bases, with 5 bases left between them. CDR3 coding DNA: TGTGCCAGCAGCCAAGAACAGTACCAAGAGACCCAGTACTTC. Translating gives CASSQEQYQETQYF.

The V and J genes are TRBV9 and TRBJ2-7, with 13 bases identical to TRBD2. The CDR3 runs to 14 residues. Germline V CDR1 and CDR2: SGDLS, YYNGEE. Germline trimming cut 0 bases from V and 6 bases from J; bases unmatched to any gene: 0. CDR3 residues: CASSVGLAGGEQYF. The CDR3 DNA sequence: TGTGCCAGCAGCGTAGGACTAGCGGGAGGCGAGCAGTACTTC.

The chain is built from TRBV7-2 and TRBJ2-5; no reliable D call. Germline lookup yields CDR1 SGHTA and CDR2 FQGNSA. CDR3 length equals 13 residues. V gave up 6 bases and J gave up 5 bases, with 13 bases separating them. In nucleotides, the CDR3 is TGTGCCAGCAGTTTACGGGTATTCGAGACCCAGTACTTC. This gives the protein CASSLRVFETQYF.

This clonotype was counted many times. V gene TRBV5-1 combines with J gene TRBJ2-1; D is perhaps TRBD1 (6 bases). This CDR3 is built from 14 residues. The germline V gene has CDR1 SGHRS and CDR2 YFSETQ. V was shortened by 4 bases and J by 15 bases, with 23 bases between the two germline ends. The CDR3 region has the DNA TGCGCCAGCAGCCCCGGGACACAGGGTGGGGATCCGTTCTTC. Translated: CASSPGTQGGDPFF.

This clonotype was found many times. V is TRBV28 and J is TRBJ1-1; TRBD1 matches 8 bases. CDR3 length: 14 amino acids. Looked up from germline, CDR1 is MDHEN and CDR2 is SYDVKM. J was trimmed by 3 bases and V by 6 bases; bases with no gene match: 6. The CDR3 is CASRTGQGYTEAFF. CDR3 coding DNA: TGTGCCAGCAGAACTGGACAGGGATACACTGAAGCTTTCTTT. Looking up the rest from reference TRBV28 and TRBJ1-1 gives the full variable domain: DVKVTQSSRYLVKRTGEKVFLECVQDMDHENMFWYRQDPGLGLRLIYFSYDVKMKEKGDIPEGYSVSREKKERFSLILESASTNQTSMYLCASRTGQGYTEAFFGQGTRLTVV.

This clonotype was counted at least ten times. The V gene is TRBV7-9, the J gene TRBJ2-2; possibly TRBD1 for D (6 bases). The CDR3 runs 15 residues. V was pared by 5 bases and J by 0 bases, with 10 bases between. The V gene's germline CDR1 is SEHNR and CDR2 FQNEAQ (reference sequence). CDR3 region: CASSPGTPNTGELFF. For the CDR3, the DNA is TGTGCCAGCAGCCCCGGGACACCGAACACCGGGGAGCTGTTTTTT.

CDR3 in DNA: TGCAGTGGTGAGCGGGAGACCGCAGATACGCAGTATTTT. Translating gives CSGERETADTQYF. The chain uses TRBV20-1 and TRBJ2-3; 8 bases agree with TRBD2. With 7 bases clipped from V and 4 bases from J, the junction kept 7 bases outside the gene matches. Germline values: CDR1 DFQATT, CDR2 SNEGSKA (reference sequence). CDR3 length: 13 residues.

This clonotype was counted at least ten times. The genes are TRBV29-1 and TRBJ1-4; D is uncertain. Between the trimmed V and J ends, which lost 7 bases and 4 bases, there was a span of 13 bases. This CDR3 is 13 amino acids long. In germline, CDR1 is SQVTM, CDR2 ANQGSEA. The CDR3, as DNA: TGCAGCGGGAGGGATCCTGGTAATGAAAAACTGTTTTTT. It encodes CSGRDPGNEKLFF.

At least ten counts were recorded for this clonotype. The chain employs TRBV5-1 and TRBJ2-7; the D is unclear. This CDR3 region has 13 residues. The germline gives CDR1 SGHRS, CDR2 YFSETQ. V was pared by 1 base and J by 6 bases, with 11 bases between. CDR3 coding DNA: TGCGCCAGCAGCTTGAGCAGTAGAGGCGAGCAGTACTTC. Translated, it gives CASSLSSRGEQYF.

The genes are TRBV7-3 and TRBJ2-1; the D gene is possibly TRBD2 (5 bases). Germline CDR1 reads SGHTA; CDR2 reads FQGTGA. The V gene lost 5 bases and the J gene lost 2 bases, with 10 bases spanning the gap. CDR3 length: 14 residues. Written as DNA, the CDR3 is TGTGCCAGCAGCCCCCGGGGAACCTACAATGAGCAGTTCTTC. It yields the protein CASSPRGTYNEQFF. The full variable domain, with the rest looked up from reference TRBV7-3 and TRBJ2-1, is GAGVSQTPSNKVTEKGKYVELRCDPISGHTALYWYRQSLGQGPEFLIYFQGTGAADDSGLPNDRFFAVRPEGSVSTLKIQRTERGDSAVYLCASSPRGTYNEQFFGPGTRLTVL.

The V call is TRBV11-3, the J call TRBJ2-1; D unresolved. V shed 3 bases and J shed 7 bases, with 16 bases lying between them. The germline CDR1 and CDR2 sequences are SGHNT and YENEEA. The CDR3 length is 15 residues. As DNA, the CDR3 is TGTGCCAGCAGCTTGCCAGGAGTGAGGTCAAATGAGCAGTTCTTC. It specifies CASSLPGVRSNEQFF.

V gene TRBV15 combines with J gene TRBJ2-5, with 8 bases that match TRBD2. Per germline, CDR1 LNHNV and CDR2 YYDKDF (reference sequence). The V and J ends lost 4 bases and 5 bases, in that order; junction bases with no gene match: 6. This CDR3 comprises 14 residues. The CDR3 coding sequence is TGTGCCACCAGCACCCAGCCGGGGGGGGAGACCCAGTACTTC. This gives the protein CATSTQPGGETQYF. Supplemented by reference TRBV15 and TRBJ2-5, the full variable domain reads DAMVIQNPRYQVTQFGKPVTLSCSQTLNHNVMYWYQQKSSQAPKLLFHYYDKDFNNEADTPDNFQSRRPNTSFCFLDIRSPGLGDTAMYLCATSTQPGGETQYFGPGTRLLVL.

Points on this clonotype: This could be a read error, since a much larger clone is one nucleotide away. The chain links TRBV12-3 or TRBV12-4 to TRBJ2-2, with TRBD2 identical over 7 bases. CDR3 length: 15 amino acids. CDR3 amino acids: CTSSWGGVGTGELFF. In DNA, the CDR3 is TGTACCAGCAGTTGGGGGGGGGTAGGCACCGGGGAGCTGTTTTTT.

This clonotype was seen ten or more times. The V gene is TRBV7-2, the J gene TRBJ2-3; D is unresolved. The CDR3 totals 14 residues. V was cut by 2 bases and J by 0 bases, with 6 bases left in between. Germline lookup yields CDR1 SGHTA and CDR2 FQGNSA. The CDR3: CASSLMGSTDTQYF. CDR3 DNA: TGTGCCAGCAGCTTAATGGGTAGCACAGATACGCAGTATTTT.

Of note for this clonotype: A junction boundary mismatches the germline segment, possibly from a read error. V and J are TRBV19 and TRBJ2-1, with 9 nucleotides matching TRBD1. Germline-derived CDR1 and CDR2 are LNHDA and SQIVND (reference sequence). CDR3 length equals 11 residues. In DNA, the CDR3 is TGTGCCAGTAGTAACCGGGACAGGGTGACCTTC. Translating gives CASSNRDRVTF.

CDR3 sequence: CSVKHLQETQYF. The DNA for the CDR3 is TGCAGCGTGAAACATCTCCAAGAGACCCAGTACTTC. The V gene is TRBV29-1, the J gene TRBJ2-5; no reliable D call. CDR1 is SQVTM and CDR2 is ANQGSEA in the germline V gene. The ends were cut back, 6 bases at V and 1 base at J, with 9 bases in the middle. The CDR3 runs 12 residues.

V gene TRBV5-1 combines with J gene TRBJ2-5, with no clear D. The V end lost 0 bases, the J end lost 3 bases, and 12 bases lay between the germline ends. CDR3 length: 15 residues. Germline V lookup: CDR1 SGHRS, CDR2 YFSETQ. The CDR3 loop reads CASSLDRRPEETQYF. The CDR3 nucleotides are TGCGCCAGCAGCTTGGACCGACGCCCCGAAGAGACCCAGTACTTC.

The chain is built from TRBV10-3 and TRBJ2-5; D is perhaps TRBD1 or TRBD2 (6 bases each). CDR1 is ENHRY and CDR2 is SYGVKD in the germline V gene. Trimming took off 5 bases at V and 5 bases at J, with 9 bases between the two ends. The CDR3 extends over 12 amino acids. The CDR3 is CAISTGRETQYF. CDR3 coding DNA: TGTGCCATCAGTACAGGGAGGGAGACCCAGTACTTC.

The chain has TRBV5-1 and TRBJ1-2; possible D gene TRBD1, 6 bases. The CDR3 is 15 amino acids. V was shortened by 0 bases and J by 8 bases, with 17 bases between the two germline ends. From germline, CDR1 is SGHRS and CDR2 YFSETQ. CDR3 DNA sequence: TGCGCCAGCAGCTTGGACTCAGGGGTTGGTGGGGGCTACACCTTC. This codes for CASSLDSGVGGGYTF.

The chain recombines TRBV15 with TRBJ1-2; D may be TRBD1 (5 bases). V lost 8 bases to trimming and J lost 4 bases, with 26 bases between them. This CDR3 contains 17 residues. Germline V CDR1 and CDR2: LNHNV, YYDKDF (reference sequence). Written as DNA, the CDR3 is TGTGCCACCGGTTTAGGGGACCAACTATTAGGATCCTATGGCTACACCTTC. Its translation: CATGLGDQLLGSYGYTF.

The chain couples TRBV6-2 or TRBV6-3 to TRBJ1-4, with D uncertain. This CDR3 has 12 amino acids. Germline assignment: CDR1 MNHEY and CDR2 SVGEGT. Deletions cut 7 bases from V and 4 bases from J, with 7 bases between. The CDR3 region is CASTGSNEKLFF. CDR3 DNA sequence: TGTGCCAGCACCGGGAGTAATGAAAAACTGTTTTTT.

This clonotype was seen many times. The V call is TRBV12-3 or TRBV12-4, the J call TRBJ2-1; tentative D call: TRBD2 (7 bases). CDR3 size: 14 residues. V was clipped by 1 base and J by 7 bases, with 11 bases between them. In nucleotides, the CDR3 is TGTGCCAGCAGTTTAGGGGGAGGGGGAAATGAGCAGTTCTTC. Its translation: CASSLGGGGNEQFF.

This sequence joins TRBV5-6 and TRBJ2-6; D is uncertain. Germline-derived CDR1 and CDR2 are SGHDT and YYEEEE. Trimming removed 0 bases from V and 0 bases from J, with 4 bases in between. The CDR3 is made up of 15 amino acids. CDR3 sequence reads: CASSLANSGANVLTF. CDR3 sequence (DNA): TGTGCCAGCAGCTTGGCCAACTCTGGGGCCAACGTCCTGACTTTC. The full variable domain, its missing parts supplied by reference TRBV5-6 and TRBJ2-6, is DAGVTQSPTHLIKTRGQQVTLRCSPKSGHDTVSWYQQALGQGPQFIFQYYEEEERQRGNFPDRFSGHQFPNYSSELNVNALLLGDSALYLCASSLANSGANVLTFGAGSRLTVL.

The chain uses TRBV7-2 and TRBJ2-6; TRBD1 aligns across 9 bases. V gave up 6 bases and J gave up 3 bases; unmatched junction bases: 6. This CDR3 comprises 16 residues. CDR1 and CDR2 from the germline V gene are SGHTA and FQGNSA. CDR3 DNA: TGTGCCAGCAGACCACAGGGGGCGAATGGGGCCAACGTCCTGACTTTC. This encodes CASRPQGANGANVLTF.

This chain joins TRBV12-3 or TRBV12-4 and TRBJ1-1; D is undetermined. This CDR3 region has 12 residues. The ends were cut back, 6 bases at V and 1 base at J, with 6 bases in the middle. As DNA, the CDR3 is TGTGCCAGCAGGATTAAGAACACTGAAGCTTTCTTT. Translated, it gives CASRIKNTEAFF.

At least ten counts were recorded for this clonotype. The chain combines TRBV7-2 with TRBJ2-3; TRBD2 agrees at 10 bases. The J segment lost 5 bases and the V segment lost 1 base, leaving 6 bases of the junction unmatched. The CDR3 length is 16 residues. Germline V gene sequence: CDR1 SGHTA, CDR2 FQGNSA. CDR3 region: CASSLVSGRSKDTQYF. The CDR3 DNA reads TGTGCCAGCAGCTTAGTTAGCGGGAGGTCGAAAGATACGCAGTATTTT.